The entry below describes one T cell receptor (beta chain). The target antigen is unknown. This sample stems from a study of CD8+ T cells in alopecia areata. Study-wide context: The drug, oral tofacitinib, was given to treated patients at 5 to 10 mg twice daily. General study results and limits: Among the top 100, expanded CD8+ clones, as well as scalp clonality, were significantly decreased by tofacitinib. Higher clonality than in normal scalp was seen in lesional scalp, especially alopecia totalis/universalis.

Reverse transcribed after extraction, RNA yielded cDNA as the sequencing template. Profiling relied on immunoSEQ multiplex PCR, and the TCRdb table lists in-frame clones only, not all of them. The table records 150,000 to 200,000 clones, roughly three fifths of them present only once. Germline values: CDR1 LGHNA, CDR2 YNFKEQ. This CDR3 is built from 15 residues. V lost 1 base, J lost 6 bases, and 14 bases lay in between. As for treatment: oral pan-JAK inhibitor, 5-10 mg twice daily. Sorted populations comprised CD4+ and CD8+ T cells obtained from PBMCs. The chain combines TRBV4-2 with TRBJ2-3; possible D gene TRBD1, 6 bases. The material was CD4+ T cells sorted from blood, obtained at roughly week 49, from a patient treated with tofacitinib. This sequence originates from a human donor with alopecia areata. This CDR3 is CASSQGGQIRDTQYF. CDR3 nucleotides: TGTGCCAGCAGCCAAGGAGGACAGATTCGTGATACGCAGTATTTT.